These 18 T cell receptor beta chains came from one sample sequenced in a study of technical replicates of blood from a few donors (dated by TCRdb to about 2017). The library was made by the immunoSEQ multiplex PCR assay. Imported from immuneACCESS, the table was reduced by TCRdb to in-frame sequences with V and J called. These copies leave out some clones; in studies compared against another copy, an unresolved V gene accounts for under half, and the cause of the remainder is not known. The sample yields 55,000 to 80,000 clones; approximately 97% were counted once. 0.2% to 0.25% of the sample comes from the top ten. The sequenced sample was T cells isolated from PBMCs. These receptors came from a human donor in good health.

The rearrangement links TRBV7-9 to TRBJ2-7; 10 bases line up with TRBD1. This CDR3 region has 14 residues. Germline CDR1 SEHNR, CDR2 FQNEAQ (reference sequence). With 3 bases clipped from V and 7 bases from J, the junction kept 6 bases outside the gene matches. The CDR3 region is CASSLDRGAGEQYF. CDR3 bases: TGTGCCAGCAGCTTGGACAGGGGGGCGGGAGAGCAGTACTTC.

In DNA form, the CDR3 reads TGTGCCAGTGTAGGACAGTATAACACTGAAGCTTTCTTT. It codes for CASVGQYNTEAFF. This sequence joins TRBV18 and TRBJ1-1; possibly TRBD1 for D (6 bases). CDR3 length: 13 amino acids. The germline V gene encodes CDR1 KGHSH and CDR2 LQKENI. The germline V and J ends were trimmed by 9 bases and 2 bases, with 13 bases remaining between them.

V gene TRBV6-6 combines with J gene TRBJ1-4, with D perhaps TRBD1 (6 bases). CDR3 length equals 15 residues. Trimming stripped 5 bases from V and 0 bases from J, with 10 bases between. Germline V gene data show CDR1 as MNHNY and CDR2 as SVGAGI (reference sequence). The CDR3 spells CASSKTGPTNEKLFF. Written as DNA, the CDR3 is TGTGCCAGCAGTAAGACAGGCCCAACTAATGAAAAACTGTTTTTT.

The gene calls are TRBV19 and TRBJ1-1; 9 bases match TRBD1. The CDR3 covers 16 residues. Trimming removed 6 bases from V and 1 base from J; junction bases left unmatched: 9. Germline V CDR1 and CDR2: LNHDA, SQIVND (reference sequence). The CDR3 DNA sequence: TGTGCCAGTAGATTCCCGATACAGGGGGCGAACACTGAAGCTTTCTTT. Protein sequence: CASRFPIQGANTEAFF.

This chain uses TRBV7-8 with TRBJ1-6; the D gene is possibly TRBD1 (6 bases). V lost 4 bases and J 7 bases, leaving 8 bases between the germline ends. Per germline, CDR1 SGHVS and CDR2 FQNEAQ. The CDR3 is 13 amino acids. CDR3 in amino acids: CASSSQGNSPLHF. As DNA, the CDR3 is TGTGCCAGCAGCTCCCAGGGGAATTCACCCCTCCACTTT. Variable domain in full (rest from reference TRBV7-8 and TRBJ1-6): GAGVSQSPRYKVAKRGQDVALRCDPISGHVSLFWYQQALGQGPEFLTYFQNEAQLDKSGLPSDRFFAERPEGSVSTLKIQRTQQEDSAVYLCASSSQGNSPLHFGNGTRLTVT.

V and J are TRBV5-1 and TRBJ2-3, with 7 bases fitting TRBD2. The V gene end was trimmed by 4 bases and the J gene end by 2 bases; junction bases not matched to a gene: 7. CDR1 and CDR2 from the germline V gene are SGHRS and YFSETQ. The CDR3 totals 15 residues. CDR3 region: CASSLAEVFTDTQYF. CDR3 DNA sequence: TGCGCCAGCAGCCTAGCGGAAGTTTTCACAGATACGCAGTATTTT.

V and J are TRBV28 and TRBJ1-1, with D possibly TRBD1 on 5 matching bases. Trimming cost V 2 bases and J 4 bases, with 8 bases left between them. CDR3 length: 13 residues. Per the germline V gene, CDR1 is MDHEN and CDR2 is SYDVKM. The CDR3 loop reads CASSLQGPTEAFF. The CDR3, as DNA: TGTGCCAGCAGTTTACAGGGCCCCACTGAAGCTTTCTTT.

V gene TRBV5-1 combines with J gene TRBJ2-7, with D unresolved. The CDR3 runs to 12 residues. The V end lost 3 bases, the J end lost 4 bases, and 8 bases lay between the germline ends. Germline assignment: CDR1 SGHRS and CDR2 YFSETQ. CDR3 in DNA: TGCGCCAGCAGCTCCCAGTCATACGAGCAGTACTTC. Translation: CASSSQSYEQYF.

This chain links TRBV7-9 with TRBJ1-2; no definite D call. Trimming stripped 6 bases from V and 3 bases from J, with 14 bases between. Germline loops: CDR1 SEHNR, CDR2 FQNEAQ (reference sequence). The CDR3 has 14 residues. The CDR3 bases are TGTGCCAGCAGAGGTTGGCTTCGGGACTATGGCTACACCTTC. This translates into CASRGWLRDYGYTF.

This clone appeared once. This sequence joins TRBV27 and TRBJ2-7, with D hard to call. The CDR3 sequence is 13 residues long. The V end lost 2 bases, the J end lost 2 bases, and 7 bases lay between the germline ends. Germline V gene data show CDR1 as MNHEY and CDR2 as SMNVEV (reference sequence). In DNA form, the CDR3 reads TGTGCCAGCAGTTTAGCCAGTACCTACGAGCAGTACTTC. Its translation is CASSLASTYEQYF.

This clone was recorded only once. The J gene is TRBJ2-3, the V gene TRBV7-2; tentatively, D is TRBD1 (6 bases). Germline CDR1 and CDR2: SGHTA and FQGNSA. The CDR3 extends over 13 amino acids. Trimming cost V 3 bases and J 8 bases, with 12 bases left between them. The CDR3 bases are TGTGCCAGCAGCTTGGGGGTACAGGGTACGCAGTATTTT. Translating gives CASSLGVQGTQYF.

This chain uses TRBV4-1 with TRBJ1-5; D is unresolved. The CDR3 is made up of 15 amino acids. Germline lookup yields CDR1 MGHRA and CDR2 YSYEKL. Trimming took 4 bases from V and 9 from J, leaving 19 bases between them. The DNA of the CDR3 is TGCGCCAGCAGCCCCGGGGAGGACCGTTTCGCGCCCCAGCATTTT. Encoded protein: CASSPGEDRFAPQHF.

This sequence joins TRBV11-3 and TRBJ2-7; unclear D gene. Germline values: CDR1 SGHNT, CDR2 YENEEA. The CDR3 has 13 residues. The V end lost 0 bases, the J end lost 3 bases, and 6 bases lay between the germline ends. The CDR3: CASSLDERYEQYF. In nucleotides, the CDR3 is TGTGCCAGCAGCTTAGATGAGCGCTACGAGCAGTACTTC.

The chain has TRBV5-1 and TRBJ2-3; tentative D call: TRBD1 (5 bases). The CDR3 loop spans 14 amino acids. With 0 bases removed from V and 2 bases from J, the gap between germline ends came to 7 bases. CDR1 and CDR2 from the germline V gene are SGHRS and YFSETQ. CDR3 DNA sequence: TGCGCCAGCAGCTTGGGACAGTACACAGATACGCAGTATTTT. This translates into CASSLGQYTDTQYF.

This clone has only one observation. The rearrangement uses TRBV13 and TRBJ1-1; tentatively, D is TRBD1 (5 bases). The CDR3 spans 15 residues. From germline, CDR1 is PRHDT and CDR2 FYEKMQ (reference sequence). The V gene lost 5 bases and the J gene lost 0 bases, with 13 bases spanning the gap. The CDR3 nucleotides are TGTGCCAGCAGCACCCCGCGGGGGATGAACACTGAAGCTTTCTTT. Translation: CASSTPRGMNTEAFF.

For the CDR3, the DNA is TGTGCCAGCAGCCCGGGGTTGGGTACCCAGTACTTC. Its protein product is CASSPGLGTQYF. This sequence joins TRBV14 and TRBJ2-5; maybe TRBD2 (5 bases). Between the trimmed V and J ends, which lost 4 bases and 8 bases, there was a span of 11 bases. The germline CDR1 and CDR2 sequences are SGHDN and FVKESK. The CDR3 covers 12 residues.

The CDR3 loop reads CASSLAGEPYNEQFF. The CDR3 nucleotides read TGTGCCAGCAGCTTGGCAGGGGAACCCTACAATGAGCAGTTCTTC. The V and J genes are TRBV5-6 and TRBJ2-1; D possibly corresponds to TRBD1 (6 bases). V shed 0 bases and J shed 2 bases, with 9 bases lying between them. CDR3 size: 15 residues. Germline V gene data show CDR1 as SGHDT and CDR2 as YYEEEE.

J is TRBJ2-3 and V is TRBV27; 7 bases are a match to TRBD1. This CDR3 contains 15 residues. Germline V CDR1 and CDR2: MNHEY, SMNVEV (reference sequence). V was clipped by 5 bases and J by 0 bases; unmatched bases: 5. The CDR3 bases are TGTGCCAGCAGTACAGGGGTGGTGAGCACAGATACGCAGTATTTT. It is translated as CASSTGVVSTDTQYF.